The 8 T cell receptor beta chains listed next were all sequenced from one sample in a study of siplizumab effects on memory and regulatory T cells. Only in-frame clones appear in the TCRdb table, and some are missing; sequencing was by immunoSEQ multiplex PCR. Of some 96,000 clones in the sample, about nine tenths were seen once. Specimen: CD4+ T cells sorted from blood. These receptors came from a human donor in good health.

The rearrangement uses TRBV4-3 and TRBJ2-3, with D perhaps matching TRBD2 (6 bases). The length of the CDR3 is 16 residues. V shed 0 bases and J shed 6 bases, with 16 bases lying between them. CDR1 and CDR2 from the germline V gene are LGHNA and YSLEER. Here the CDR3 reads CASSQDGGGVSDTQYF. DNA of the CDR3: TGCGCCAGCAGCCAAGACGGCGGCGGGGTAAGCGATACGCAGTATTTT.

This clone was observed a handful of times. The chain is built from TRBV11-2 and TRBJ1-6; the D is unclear. V shed 5 bases and J shed 7 bases, with 9 bases lying between them. The CDR3 extends over 13 amino acids. Looked up from germline, CDR1 is SGHAT and CDR2 is FQNNGV. The CDR3 is CASSQQRNSPLHF. CDR3 sequence (DNA): TGTGCCAGCAGCCAACAGAGGAATTCACCCCTCCACTTT. Drawing the rest from reference TRBV11-2 and TRBJ1-6, the complete variable domain is EAGVAQSPRYKIIEKRQSVAFWCNPISGHATLYWYQQILGQGPKLLIQFQNNGVVDDSQLPKDRFSAERLKGVDSTLKIQPAKLEDSAVYLCASSQQRNSPLHFGNGTRLTVT.

This clone was seen once. This chain uses TRBV19 with TRBJ2-1, with 8 bases lining up with TRBD2. CDR3 length equals 15 residues. V lost 7 bases and J lost 2; bases outside the gene matches: 7. The V gene's germline CDR1 is LNHDA and CDR2 SQIVND (reference sequence). The CDR3 DNA is TGTGCCAGTACCCGAAGCGGGGGAGCCTACAATGAGCAGTTCTTC. This sequence encodes CASTRSGGAYNEQFF.

The rearrangement uses TRBV6-1 and TRBJ1-3; 8 nucleotides align to TRBD1. The CDR3 has 15 residues. Germline CDR1 is MNHNS and CDR2 is SASEGT. V shed 6 bases and J 0 bases; nucleotides not matched to a gene: 4. The CDR3 DNA follows: TGTGCCAGCAGAGACAGGGGTTACTCTGGAAACACCATATATTTT. Translating gives CASRDRGYSGNTIYF.

The CDR3 loop is CASSLGITTDTQYF. The CDR3 DNA is TGCGCCAGCAGCTTAGGGATTACAACGGATACGCAGTATTTT. The V gene is TRBV5-1, the J gene TRBJ2-3; D unresolved. Germline loops: CDR1 SGHRS, CDR2 YFSETQ. The CDR3 is made up of 14 amino acids. V shed 2 bases and J shed 6 bases, with 13 bases lying between them.

This clone is a singleton in its sample. This sequence joins TRBV6-1 and TRBJ2-5; no clear D. The CDR3 spans 12 residues. CDR1 MNHNS and CDR2 SASEGT come from the germline V gene. V was clipped by 6 bases and J by 5 bases, with 10 bases between them. The CDR3 nucleotides are TGTGCCAGCAGGGGCCTCGGGGAGACCCAGTACTTC. Amino acids: CASRGLGETQYF.

The rearrangement uses TRBV5-5 and TRBJ2-7, with a possible D match to TRBD2 (5 bases). There are 15 residues in the CDR3. Trimming removed 3 bases from V and 7 bases from J, with 20 bases in between. The germline V gene has CDR1 SGHKS and CDR2 YYEKEE (reference sequence). CDR3 nucleotides: TGTGCCAGCAGCTCCCTACCCCGACCGTCGGGGGAGCAGTACTTC. Its translation: CASSSLPRPSGEQYF.

This rearrangement joins TRBV27 to TRBJ1-2; the D gene is possibly TRBD1 (5 bases). The CDR3 totals 12 residues. CDR1 is MNHEY and CDR2 is SMNVEV in the germline V gene (reference sequence). V gave up 2 bases and J gave up 8 bases, with 9 bases separating them. CDR3 amino acids: CASSLRGVGYTF. The CDR3 coding sequence is TGTGCCAGCAGTTTAAGAGGGGTCGGCTACACCTTC.